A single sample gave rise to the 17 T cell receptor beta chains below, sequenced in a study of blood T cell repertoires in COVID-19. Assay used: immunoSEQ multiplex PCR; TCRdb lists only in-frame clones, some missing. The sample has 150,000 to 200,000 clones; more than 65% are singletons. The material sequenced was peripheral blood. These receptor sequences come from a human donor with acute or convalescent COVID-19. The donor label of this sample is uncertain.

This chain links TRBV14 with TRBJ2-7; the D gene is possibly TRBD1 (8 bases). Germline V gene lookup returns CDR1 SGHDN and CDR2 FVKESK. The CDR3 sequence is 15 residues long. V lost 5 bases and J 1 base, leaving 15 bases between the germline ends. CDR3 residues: CASSGYRGGSYEQYF. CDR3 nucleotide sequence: TGTGCCAGCAGCGGATACAGGGGGGGGTCCTACGAGCAGTACTTC.

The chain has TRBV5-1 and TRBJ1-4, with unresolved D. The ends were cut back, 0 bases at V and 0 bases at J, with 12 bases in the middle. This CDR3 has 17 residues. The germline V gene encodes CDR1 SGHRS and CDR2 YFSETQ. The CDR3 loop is CASSLESGGATNEKLFF. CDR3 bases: TGCGCCAGCAGCTTGGAATCCGGTGGTGCAACTAATGAAAAACTGTTTTTT.

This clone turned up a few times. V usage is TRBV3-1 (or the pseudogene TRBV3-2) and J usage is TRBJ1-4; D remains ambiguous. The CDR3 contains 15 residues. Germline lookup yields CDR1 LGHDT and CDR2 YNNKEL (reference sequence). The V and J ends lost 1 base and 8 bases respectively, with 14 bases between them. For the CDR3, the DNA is TGTGCCAGCAGCCAAGGGCCAGGCGGCGGGGAAAAACTGTTTTTT. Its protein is CASSQGPGGGEKLFF.

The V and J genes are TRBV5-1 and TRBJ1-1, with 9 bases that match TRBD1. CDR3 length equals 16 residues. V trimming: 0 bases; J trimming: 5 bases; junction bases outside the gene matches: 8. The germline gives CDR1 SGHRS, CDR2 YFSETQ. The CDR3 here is CASSLEGQGMGTEAFF. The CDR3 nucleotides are TGCGCCAGCAGCTTGGAAGGACAGGGGATGGGGACTGAAGCTTTCTTT.

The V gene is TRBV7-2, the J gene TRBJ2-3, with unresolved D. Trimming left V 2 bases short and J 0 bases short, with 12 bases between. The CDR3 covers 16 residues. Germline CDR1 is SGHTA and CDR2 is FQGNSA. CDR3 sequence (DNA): TGTGCCAGCAGCTTAAACGGCGGAGCTAGCACAGATACGCAGTATTTT. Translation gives CASSLNGGASTDTQYF.

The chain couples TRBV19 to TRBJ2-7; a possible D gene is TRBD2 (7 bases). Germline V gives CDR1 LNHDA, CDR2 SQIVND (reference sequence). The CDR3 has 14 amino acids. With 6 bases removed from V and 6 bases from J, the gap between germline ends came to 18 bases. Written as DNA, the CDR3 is TGTGCCAGTAGCCCTGGGGGGGGCAGACCCGAGCAGTACTTC. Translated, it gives CASSPGGGRPEQYF.

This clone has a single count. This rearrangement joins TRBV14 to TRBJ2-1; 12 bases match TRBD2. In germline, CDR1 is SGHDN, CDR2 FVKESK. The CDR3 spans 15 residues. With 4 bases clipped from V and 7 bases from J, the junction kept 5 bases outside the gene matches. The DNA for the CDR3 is TGTGCCAGCAGCCTTAGACTAGCGGGAGTTAATGAGCAGTTCTTC. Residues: CASSLRLAGVNEQFF.

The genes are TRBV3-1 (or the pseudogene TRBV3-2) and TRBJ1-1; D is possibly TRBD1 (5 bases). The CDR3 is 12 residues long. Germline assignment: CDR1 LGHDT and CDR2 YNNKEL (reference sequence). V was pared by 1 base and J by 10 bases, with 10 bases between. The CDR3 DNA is TGTGCCAGCAGCCAAGCACAGGAACTAGCTTTCTTT. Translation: CASSQAQELAFF.

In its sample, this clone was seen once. DNA for the CDR3: TGTGCCAGCAGTTTATTAACAGGGCCCATCTACGAGCAGTACTTC. It specifies CASSLLTGPIYEQYF. The chain recombines TRBV27 with TRBJ2-7; TRBD1 is a possible D gene (6 bases). V was shortened by 1 base and J by 3 bases, with 13 bases between the two germline ends. The germline V gene encodes CDR1 MNHEY and CDR2 SMNVEV (reference sequence). The CDR3 is 15 residues long.

CDR3 sequence (DNA): TGTGCCTGGAAGAGCGGACTATTGAATGAGCAGTTCTTC. Amino acid sequence: CAWKSGLLNEQFF. The chain is built from TRBV30 and TRBJ2-1, with TRBD2 as a possible D gene (6 bases). The CDR3 consists of 13 residues. V lost 4 bases to trimming and J lost 7 bases, with 14 bases between them. The germline V gene encodes CDR1 GTSNPN and CDR2 SVGIG (reference sequence).

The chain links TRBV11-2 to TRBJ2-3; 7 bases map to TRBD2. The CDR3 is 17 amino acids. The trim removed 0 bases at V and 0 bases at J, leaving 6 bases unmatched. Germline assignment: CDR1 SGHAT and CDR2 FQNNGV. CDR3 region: CASSLEASGISTDTQYF. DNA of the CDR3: TGTGCCAGCAGCTTAGAGGCTAGCGGTATTAGCACAGATACGCAGTATTTT.

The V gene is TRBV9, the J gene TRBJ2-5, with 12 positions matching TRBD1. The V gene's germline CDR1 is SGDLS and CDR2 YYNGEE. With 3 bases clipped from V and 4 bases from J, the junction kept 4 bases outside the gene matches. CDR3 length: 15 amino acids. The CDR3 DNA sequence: TGTGCCAGCAGCGGCGGGACAGGGGGCGTAGAGACCCAGTACTTC. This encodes CASSGGTGGVETQYF.

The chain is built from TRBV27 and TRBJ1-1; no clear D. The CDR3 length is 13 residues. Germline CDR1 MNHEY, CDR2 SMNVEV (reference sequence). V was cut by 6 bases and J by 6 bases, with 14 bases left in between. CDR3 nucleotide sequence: TGTGCCAGCAGAAGCCGGCACGGGGCTGAAGCTTTCTTT. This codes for CASRSRHGAEAFF.

The CDR3 DNA is TGTGCCAGCAGTCCGGGAGGGGGCGCGAACACCGGGGAGCTGTTTTTT. This sequence encodes CASSPGGGANTGELFF. The chain has TRBV28 and TRBJ2-2, with D perhaps TRBD2 (8 bases). The germline gives CDR1 MDHEN, CDR2 SYDVKM. With 5 bases removed from V and 0 bases from J, the gap between germline ends came to 13 bases. CDR3 length: 16 residues.

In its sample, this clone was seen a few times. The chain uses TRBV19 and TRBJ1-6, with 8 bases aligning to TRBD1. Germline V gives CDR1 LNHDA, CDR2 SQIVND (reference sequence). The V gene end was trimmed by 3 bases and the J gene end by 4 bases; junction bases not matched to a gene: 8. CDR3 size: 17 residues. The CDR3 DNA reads TGTGCCAGTAGTATCGGGGACAGGTCGGGGTATAATTCACCCCTCCACTTT. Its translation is CASSIGDRSGYNSPLHF.

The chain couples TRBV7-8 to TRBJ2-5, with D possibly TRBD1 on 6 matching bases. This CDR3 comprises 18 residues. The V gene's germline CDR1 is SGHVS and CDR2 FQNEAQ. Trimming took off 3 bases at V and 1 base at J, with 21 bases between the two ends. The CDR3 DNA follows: TGTGCCAGCAGCTTCCACCACCCTTGGGGCAGGGGCCAAGAGACCCAGTACTTC. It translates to CASSFHHPWGRGQETQYF.

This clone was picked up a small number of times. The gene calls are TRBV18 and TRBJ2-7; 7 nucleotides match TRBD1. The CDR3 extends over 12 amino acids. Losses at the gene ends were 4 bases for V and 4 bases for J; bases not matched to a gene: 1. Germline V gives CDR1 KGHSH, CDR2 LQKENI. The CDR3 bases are TGTGCCAGCTCACTACAGGGGTACGAGCAGTACTTC. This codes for CASSLQGYEQYF.